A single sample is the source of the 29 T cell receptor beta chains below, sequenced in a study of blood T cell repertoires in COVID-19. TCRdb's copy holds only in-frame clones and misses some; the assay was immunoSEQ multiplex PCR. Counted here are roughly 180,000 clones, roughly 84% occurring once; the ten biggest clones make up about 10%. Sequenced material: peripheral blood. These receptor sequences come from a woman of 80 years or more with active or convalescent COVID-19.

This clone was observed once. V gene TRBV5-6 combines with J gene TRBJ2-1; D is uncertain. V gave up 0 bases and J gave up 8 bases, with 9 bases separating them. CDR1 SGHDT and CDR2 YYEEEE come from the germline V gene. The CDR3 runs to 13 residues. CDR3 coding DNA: TGTGCCAGCAGCTTGGAAATTTTCGATGAGCAGTTCTTC. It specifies CASSLEIFDEQFF.

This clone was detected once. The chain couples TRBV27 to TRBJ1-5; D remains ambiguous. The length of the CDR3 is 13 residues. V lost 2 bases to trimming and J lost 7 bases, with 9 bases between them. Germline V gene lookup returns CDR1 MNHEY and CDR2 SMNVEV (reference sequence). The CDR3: CASSLTLLQPQHF. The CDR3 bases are TGTGCCAGCAGTTTAACTTTGTTACAGCCCCAGCATTTT.

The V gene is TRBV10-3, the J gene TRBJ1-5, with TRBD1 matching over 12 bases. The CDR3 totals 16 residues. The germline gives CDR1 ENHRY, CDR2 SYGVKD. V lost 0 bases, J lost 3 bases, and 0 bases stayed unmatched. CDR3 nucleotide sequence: TGTGCCATCAGTGAGTCGGGACAGGGGGCCAATCAGCCCCAGCATTTT. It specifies CAISESGQGANQPQHF.

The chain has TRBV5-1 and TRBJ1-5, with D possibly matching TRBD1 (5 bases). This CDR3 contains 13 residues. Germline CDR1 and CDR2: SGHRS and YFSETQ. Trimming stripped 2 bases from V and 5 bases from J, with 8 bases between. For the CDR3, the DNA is TGCGCCAGCAGCTTTGACAGTTATCAGCCCCAGCATTTT. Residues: CASSFDSYQPQHF.

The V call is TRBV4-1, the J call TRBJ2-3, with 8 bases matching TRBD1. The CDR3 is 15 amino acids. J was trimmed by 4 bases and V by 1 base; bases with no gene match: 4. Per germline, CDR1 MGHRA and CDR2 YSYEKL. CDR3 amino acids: CASSQANRGSDTQYF. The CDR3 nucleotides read TGCGCCAGCAGCCAAGCAAACAGGGGGTCAGATACGCAGTATTTT.

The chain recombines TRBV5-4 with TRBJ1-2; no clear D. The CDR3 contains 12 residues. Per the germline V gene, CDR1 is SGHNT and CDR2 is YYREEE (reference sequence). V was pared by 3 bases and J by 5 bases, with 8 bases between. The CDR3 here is CASSSQVYGYTF. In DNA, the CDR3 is TGTGCCAGCAGCTCGCAGGTTTATGGCTACACCTTC.

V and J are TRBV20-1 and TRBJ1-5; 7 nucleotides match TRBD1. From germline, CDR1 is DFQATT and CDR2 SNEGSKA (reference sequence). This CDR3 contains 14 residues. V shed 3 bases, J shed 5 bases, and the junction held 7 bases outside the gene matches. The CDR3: CSASWTGDYQPQHF. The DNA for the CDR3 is TGCAGTGCTAGTTGGACAGGAGACTATCAGCCCCAGCATTTT.

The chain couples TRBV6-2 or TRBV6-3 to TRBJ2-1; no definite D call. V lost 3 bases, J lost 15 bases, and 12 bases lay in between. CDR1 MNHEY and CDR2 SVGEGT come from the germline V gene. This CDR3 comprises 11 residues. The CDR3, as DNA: TGTGCCAGCAGTTATAACTTTGAGTGGTTCTTC. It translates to CASSYNFEWFF.

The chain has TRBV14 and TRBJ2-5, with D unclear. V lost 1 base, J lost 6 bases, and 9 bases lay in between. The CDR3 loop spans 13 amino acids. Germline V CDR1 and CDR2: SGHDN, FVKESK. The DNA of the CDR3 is TGTGCCAGCAGCCAAGGCGAGATGAAGACCCAGTACTTC. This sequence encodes CASSQGEMKTQYF.

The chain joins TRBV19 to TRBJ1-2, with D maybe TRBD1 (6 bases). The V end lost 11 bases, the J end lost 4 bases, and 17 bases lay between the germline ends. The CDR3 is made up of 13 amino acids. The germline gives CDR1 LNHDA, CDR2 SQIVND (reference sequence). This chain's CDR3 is CAASPRGSYGYTF. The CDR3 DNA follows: TGTGCCGCTAGTCCCAGGGGATCCTATGGCTACACCTTC.

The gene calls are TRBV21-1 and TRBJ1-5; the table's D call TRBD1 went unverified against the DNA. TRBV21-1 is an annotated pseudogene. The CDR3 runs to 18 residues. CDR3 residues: CASKQRHYRDRSNQPQHF. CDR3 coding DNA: TGTGCCAGCAAGCAAAGACATTACAGGGATAGGAGCAATCAGCCCCAGCATTTT.

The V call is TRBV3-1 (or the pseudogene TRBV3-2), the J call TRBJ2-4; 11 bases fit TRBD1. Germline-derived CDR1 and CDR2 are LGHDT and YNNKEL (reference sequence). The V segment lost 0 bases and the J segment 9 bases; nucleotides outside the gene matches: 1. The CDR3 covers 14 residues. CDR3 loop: CASSQEGQGGIQYF. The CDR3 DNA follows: TGTGCCAGCAGCCAAGAGGGACAGGGGGGCATTCAGTACTTC.

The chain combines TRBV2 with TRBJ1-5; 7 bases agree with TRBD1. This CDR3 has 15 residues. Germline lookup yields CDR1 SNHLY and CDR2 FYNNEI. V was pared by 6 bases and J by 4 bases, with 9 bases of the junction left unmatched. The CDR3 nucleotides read TGTGCCAGCAGCCCACAGGGGTCTAGAAATCAGCCCCAGCATTTT. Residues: CASSPQGSRNQPQHF.

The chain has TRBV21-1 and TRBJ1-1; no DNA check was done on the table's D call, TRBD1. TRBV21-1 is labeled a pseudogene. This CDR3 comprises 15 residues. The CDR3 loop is CASSPYHRYYTEAFF. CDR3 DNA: TGTGCCAGCAGCCCATATCACAGGTACTACACTGAAGCTTTCTTT.

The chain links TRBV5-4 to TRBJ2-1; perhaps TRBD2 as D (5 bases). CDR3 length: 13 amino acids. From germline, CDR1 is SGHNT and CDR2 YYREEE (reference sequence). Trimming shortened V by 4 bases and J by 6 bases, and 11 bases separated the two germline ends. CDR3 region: CASSLKRVNEQFF. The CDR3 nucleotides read TGTGCCAGCAGCCTTAAGAGGGTCAATGAGCAGTTCTTC.

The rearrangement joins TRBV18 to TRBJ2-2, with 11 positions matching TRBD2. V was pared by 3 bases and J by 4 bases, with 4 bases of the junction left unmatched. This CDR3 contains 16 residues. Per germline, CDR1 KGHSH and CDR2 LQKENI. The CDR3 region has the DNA TGTGCCAGCTCACCCCTAGCGGGAGGCGGCACCGGGGAGCTGTTTTTT. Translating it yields CASSPLAGGGTGELFF.

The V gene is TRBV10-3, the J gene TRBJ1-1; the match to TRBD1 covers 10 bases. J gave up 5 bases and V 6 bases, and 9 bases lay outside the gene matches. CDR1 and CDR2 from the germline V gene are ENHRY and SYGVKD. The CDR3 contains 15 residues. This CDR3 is CAISPGGQGMTEAFF. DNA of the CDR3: TGTGCCATCAGCCCTGGGGGACAGGGGATGACTGAAGCTTTCTTT.

The CDR3 reads CASRPRYSGNTIYF. In DNA form, the CDR3 reads TGTGCCAGCAGGCCCAGGTACTCTGGAAACACCATATATTTT. This chain connects TRBV6-5 to TRBJ1-3; D is unclear. The CDR3 covers 14 residues. Germline V gene sequence: CDR1 MNHEY, CDR2 SVGAGI. Trimming pared 6 bases from V and 0 bases from J, leaving 9 bases between.

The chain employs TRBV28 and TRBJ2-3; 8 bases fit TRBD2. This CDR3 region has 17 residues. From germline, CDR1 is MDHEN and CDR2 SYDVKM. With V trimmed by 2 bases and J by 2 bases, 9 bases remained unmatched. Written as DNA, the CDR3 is TGTGCCAGCAGTTTACCGAGCGGGAGAAGGATCACAGATACGCAGTATTTT. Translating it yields CASSLPSGRRITDTQYF.

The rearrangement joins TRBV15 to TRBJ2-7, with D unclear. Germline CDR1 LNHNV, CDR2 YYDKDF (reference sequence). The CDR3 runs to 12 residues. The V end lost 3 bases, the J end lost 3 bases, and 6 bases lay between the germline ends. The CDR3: CATSSLGYEQYF. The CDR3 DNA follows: TGTGCCACCAGCAGTCTCGGCTACGAGCAGTACTTC. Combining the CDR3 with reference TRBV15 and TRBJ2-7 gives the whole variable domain DAMVIQNPRYQVTQFGKPVTLSCSQTLNHNVMYWYQQKSSQAPKLLFHYYDKDFNNEADTPDNFQSRRPNTSFCFLDIRSPGLGDTAMYLCATSSLGYEQYFGPGTRLTVT.

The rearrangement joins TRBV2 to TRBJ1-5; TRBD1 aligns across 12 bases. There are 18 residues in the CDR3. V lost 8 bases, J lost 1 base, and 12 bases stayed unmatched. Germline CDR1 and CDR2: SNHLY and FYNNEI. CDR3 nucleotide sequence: TGTGCCAGCCGATCCGGGACAGGGGGCCTTTTGAGCAATCAGCCCCAGCATTTT. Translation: CASRSGTGGLLSNQPQHF.

Here the CDR3 DNA reads TGTGCCAGCAGCTTAGCGGCCAAGGATGAGCAGTTCTTC. Translated: CASSLAAKDEQFF. This chain links TRBV7-3 with TRBJ2-1; no definite D call. Trimming cost V 2 bases and J 8 bases, with 10 bases left between them. Germline CDR1 reads SGHTA; CDR2 reads FQGTGA. The CDR3 contains 13 residues.

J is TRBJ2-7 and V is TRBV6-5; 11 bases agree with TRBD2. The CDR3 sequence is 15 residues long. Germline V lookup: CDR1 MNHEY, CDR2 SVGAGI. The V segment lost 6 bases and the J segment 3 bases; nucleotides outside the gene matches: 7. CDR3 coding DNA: TGTGCCAGCAGGGACCTGACTAGCGGGAACTACGAGCAGTACTTC. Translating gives CASRDLTSGNYEQYF.

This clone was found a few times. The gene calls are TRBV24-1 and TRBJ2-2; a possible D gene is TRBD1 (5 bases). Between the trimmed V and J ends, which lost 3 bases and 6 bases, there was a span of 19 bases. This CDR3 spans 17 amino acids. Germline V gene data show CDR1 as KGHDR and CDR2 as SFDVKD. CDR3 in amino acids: CATSDPPEGEGSGELFF. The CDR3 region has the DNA TGTGCCACCAGTGATCCACCAGAAGGGGAAGGATCCGGGGAGCTGTTTTTT.

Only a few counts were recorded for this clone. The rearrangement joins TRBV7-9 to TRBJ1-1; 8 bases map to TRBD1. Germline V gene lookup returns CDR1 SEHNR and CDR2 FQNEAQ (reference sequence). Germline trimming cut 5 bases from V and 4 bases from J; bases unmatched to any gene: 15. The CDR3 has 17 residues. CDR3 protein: CASSPRQGRTGFTEAFF. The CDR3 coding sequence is TGTGCCAGCAGCCCCAGACAGGGGAGGACGGGCTTCACTGAAGCTTTCTTT.

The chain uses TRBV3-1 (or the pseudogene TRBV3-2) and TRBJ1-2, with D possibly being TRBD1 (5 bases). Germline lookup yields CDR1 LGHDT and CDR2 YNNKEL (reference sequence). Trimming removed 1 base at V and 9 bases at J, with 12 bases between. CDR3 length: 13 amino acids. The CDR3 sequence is CASSQGGGGRYTF. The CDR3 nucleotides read TGTGCCAGCAGCCAAGGGGGGGGAGGCCGCTACACCTTC.

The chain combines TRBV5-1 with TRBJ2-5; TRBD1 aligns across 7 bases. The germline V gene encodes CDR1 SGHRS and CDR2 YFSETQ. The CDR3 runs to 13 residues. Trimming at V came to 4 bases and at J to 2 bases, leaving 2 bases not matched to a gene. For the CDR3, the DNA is TGCGCCAGCAGCGGGGGACAGCAAGAGACCCAGTACTTC. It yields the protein CASSGGQQETQYF.

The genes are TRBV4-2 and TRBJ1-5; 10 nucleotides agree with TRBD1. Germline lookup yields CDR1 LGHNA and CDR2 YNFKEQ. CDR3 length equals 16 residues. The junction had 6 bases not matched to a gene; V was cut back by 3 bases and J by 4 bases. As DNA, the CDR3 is TGTGCCAGCAGCCACACCGACAGGGGGCGGAATCAGCCCCAGCATTTT. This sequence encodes CASSHTDRGRNQPQHF.

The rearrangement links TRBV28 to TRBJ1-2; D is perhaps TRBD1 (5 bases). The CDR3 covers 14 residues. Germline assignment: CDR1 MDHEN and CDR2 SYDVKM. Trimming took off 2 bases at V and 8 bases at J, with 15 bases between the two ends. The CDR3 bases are TGTGCCAGCAGTTTAATGTCCAGGGTGGGGGGCTACACCTTC. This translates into CASSLMSRVGGYTF.